Below, 28 T cell receptor beta chains from the same sample are listed, as sequenced in a study of human T cells and chemical hapten exposure. Unfractionated whole blood yielded the extracted total RNA. In TCRdb, the 5' RACE reads were re-called with MiXCR into one record per CDR3 protein. The sample records about 140,000 distinct CDR3 sequences, roughly 4% being singletons. The receptors stem from a female donor in good health.

This clonotype has ten or more counts. This chain uses TRBV6-5 with TRBJ2-7, with 7 bases lining up with TRBD1. J gave up 5 bases and V 6 bases, and 7 bases lay outside the gene matches. This CDR3 spans 13 amino acids. Germline lookup yields CDR1 MNHEY and CDR2 SVGAGI. CDR3 in amino acids: CASSQTTGDEQYF. The CDR3 nucleotides are TGTGCCAGCAGCCAAACCACAGGGGACGAGCAGTACTTC.

CDR3: CARRRAAKNYGYTF. The CDR3 coding sequence is TGCGCCAGACGTCGGGCAGCAAAAAACTATGGCTACACCTTC. This sequence joins TRBV5-1 and TRBJ1-2; D uncertain. The V and J ends lost 8 bases and 2 bases respectively, with 16 bases between them. This CDR3 spans 14 amino acids. Germline V CDR1 and CDR2: SGHRS, YFSETQ.

This clonotype was seen ten or more times. V usage is TRBV19 and J usage is TRBJ1-4, with D possibly being TRBD1 (5 bases). This CDR3 has 13 amino acids. The germline gives CDR1 LNHDA, CDR2 SQIVND (reference sequence). V lost 8 bases and J 4 bases, leaving 11 bases between the germline ends. The DNA of the CDR3 is TGTGCCAGTTATGACAGACGTAATGAAAAACTGTTTTTT. Protein product: CASYDRRNEKLFF.

This clonotype was recorded many times. The gene calls are TRBV5-6 and TRBJ2-3; 11 bases agree with TRBD2. In germline, CDR1 is SGHDT, CDR2 YYEEEE. The CDR3 consists of 17 residues. V was clipped by 1 base and J by 2 bases; unmatched bases: 6. The CDR3 nucleotides read TGTGCCAGCAGCTTGTTCGCGGGACTAGCGGCCACAGATACGCAGTATTTT. Translated: CASSLFAGLAATDTQYF.

This clonotype was detected only a few times. The CDR3 sequence: CASSRQVLETQYF. In nucleotides, the CDR3 is TGTGCCAGCAGCCGACAAGTTCTGGAGACCCAGTACTTC. The chain joins TRBV7-2 to TRBJ2-5, with no clear D. V was trimmed by 5 bases and J by 5 bases, leaving 12 bases between them. Germline V gene sequence: CDR1 SGHTA, CDR2 FQGNSA. The CDR3 totals 13 residues.

This clonotype showed up many times. The chain carries TRBV14 and TRBJ2-1, with 11 bases aligning to TRBD2. CDR1 and CDR2 (germline): SGHDN, FVKESK. The CDR3 length is 16 residues. V shed 2 bases, J shed 4 bases, and the junction held 4 bases outside the gene matches. CDR3 region: CASSQTGTSGYNEQFF. The DNA for the CDR3 is TGTGCCAGCAGCCAAACCGGGACTAGCGGTTACAATGAGCAGTTCTTC.

On this clonotype itself: A much larger clone sits a single nucleotide away, making a read error possible. This chain links TRBV4-1 with TRBJ2-3; no reliable D call. Germline values: CDR1 MGHRA, CDR2 YSYEKL. The CDR3 covers 15 residues. CDR3: CASSQDLSRTETQYF. The CDR3 region has the DNA TGCGCCAGCAGCCAAGATCTCAGCCGCACAGAGACGCAGTATTTT.

This clonotype was detected many times. V and J are TRBV20-1 and TRBJ2-6; tentative D call: TRBD1 (5 bases). The germline V gene has CDR1 DFQATT and CDR2 SNEGSKA (reference sequence). Trimming removed 0 bases at V and 1 base at J, with 19 bases between. This CDR3 region has 19 residues. Written as DNA, the CDR3 is TGCAGTGCTAGAGATCTGGGGCAGGTTGAATTTTCTGGGGCCAACGTCCTGACTTTC. Its protein is CSARDLGQVEFSGANVLTF.

This clonotype was found many times. The chain carries TRBV28 and TRBJ1-4; TRBD1 aligns across 8 bases. This CDR3 spans 15 amino acids. Germline V gene data show CDR1 as MDHEN and CDR2 as SYDVKM. V was pared by 6 bases and J by 6 bases, with 9 bases of the junction left unmatched. The CDR3 sequence is CASSAETGVYEKLFF. The CDR3 bases are TGTGCCAGCAGCGCCGAGACAGGGGTATATGAAAAACTGTTTTTT.

This clonotype occurred many times. The chain recombines TRBV6-1 with TRBJ2-3; no firm D call. Trimming removed 1 base from V and 2 bases from J, with 13 bases in between. The CDR3 consists of 16 residues. CDR1 and CDR2 from the germline V gene are MNHNS and SASEGT. The CDR3 DNA reads TGTGCCAGCAGTGAAGGTGGTTACTCCCTCACAGATACGCAGTATTTT. This codes for CASSEGGYSLTDTQYF.

This clonotype was recorded many times. V usage is TRBV7-9 and J usage is TRBJ2-5; 10 nucleotides match TRBD2. The CDR3 loop spans 16 amino acids. CDR1 and CDR2 from the germline V gene are SEHNR and FQNEAQ (reference sequence). V shed 8 bases and J 2 bases; nucleotides not matched to a gene: 11. The CDR3 DNA is TGTGCCAGCCAGAGTTACAGCGGGGGGGATCAAGAGACCCAGTACTTC. Translating gives CASQSYSGGDQETQYF. Supplemented by reference TRBV7-9 and TRBJ2-5, the full variable domain reads DTGVSQNPRHKITKRGQNVTFRCDPISEHNRLYWYRQTLGQGPEFLTYFQNEAQLEKSRLLSDRFSAERPKGSFSTLEIQRTEQGDSAMYLCASQSYSGGDQETQYFGPGTRLLVL.

This clonotype appeared many times. CDR3 nucleotide sequence: TGTGCCAGCAGTACCCGGTCAGGGGTCAGCAATCAGCCCCAGCATTTT. This translates into CASSTRSGVSNQPQHF. The chain employs TRBV12-3 or TRBV12-4 and TRBJ1-5; perhaps TRBD1 as D (6 bases). CDR3 size: 16 residues. V lost 5 bases, J lost 1 base, and 15 bases lay in between.

As to this clonotype: A read error may explain this, as a much larger clone is one base away. The chain uses TRBV6-1 and TRBJ1-5; D is undetermined. The ends were cut back, 6 bases at V and 0 bases at J, with 15 bases in the middle. Germline-derived CDR1 and CDR2 are MNHNS and SASEGT. The CDR3 totals 16 residues. CDR3 sequence: CASSDGRLCSNQPQHF. CDR3 DNA: TGTGCCAGCAGCGACGGTAGGCTTTGTAGCAATCAGCCCCAGCATTTT.

The gene calls are TRBV13 and TRBJ2-3; D possibly corresponds to TRBD1 (5 bases). Germline V lookup: CDR1 PRHDT, CDR2 FYEKMQ (reference sequence). The CDR3 covers 14 residues. Trimming took off 1 base at V and 1 base at J, with 6 bases between the two ends. DNA of the CDR3: TGTGCCAGCAGCTTAGCGACAGGCACAGATACGCAGTATTTT. This sequence encodes CASSLATGTDTQYF.

There are many counts of this clonotype. The rearrangement joins TRBV5-6 to TRBJ1-1; no firm D call. The CDR3 has 12 amino acids. Germline V gives CDR1 SGHDT, CDR2 YYEEEE. V lost 5 bases and J 4 bases, leaving 9 bases between the germline ends. DNA for the CDR3: TGTGCCAGCAGAACCATCCTCACTGAAGCTTTCTTT. Encoded protein: CASRTILTEAFF.

The J gene is TRBJ1-5, the V gene TRBV27; D is unresolved. Looked up from germline, CDR1 is MNHEY and CDR2 is SMNVEV (reference sequence). This CDR3 contains 13 residues. Trimming cost V 3 bases and J 7 bases, with 10 bases left between them. As DNA, the CDR3 is TGTGCCAGCAGTTTTACCACGAGGCAGCCCCAGCATTTT. It is translated as CASSFTTRQPQHF.

This clonotype was counted ten times or more. The V gene is TRBV28, the J gene TRBJ1-1; TRBD1 aligns across 7 bases. The junction had 7 bases not matched to a gene; V was cut back by 2 bases and J by 7 bases. Germline V CDR1 and CDR2: MDHEN, SYDVKM. The CDR3 is 14 residues long. The CDR3 nucleotides read TGTGCCAGCAGTTTACTCGACAGGGACCTTGAAGCTTTCTTT. Protein product: CASSLLDRDLEAFF. The complete variable domain, with remaining parts taken from reference TRBV28 and TRBJ1-1, reads DVKVTQSSRYLVKRTGEKVFLECVQDMDHENMFWYRQDPGLGLRLIYFSYDVKMKEKGDIPEGYSVSREKKERFSLILESASTNQTSMYLCASSLLDRDLEAFFGQGTRLTVV.

V usage is TRBV20-1 and J usage is TRBJ1-1; D gene ambiguous. V lost 4 bases and J lost 6, with 9 bases in between. The CDR3 sequence is 11 residues long. The germline gives CDR1 DFQATT, CDR2 SNEGSKA (reference sequence). CDR3 region: CSAIRVSEAFF. The CDR3 DNA reads as TGCAGTGCTATTCGGGTTTCTGAAGCTTTCTTT.

This clonotype was seen at least ten times. This chain uses TRBV6-1 with TRBJ1-2; no clear D gene. The germline V gene has CDR1 MNHNS and CDR2 SASEGT. The ends were cut back, 0 bases at V and 7 bases at J, with 12 bases in the middle. The CDR3 is 14 amino acids. This CDR3 is CASSEAASSGGYTF. Written as DNA, the CDR3 is TGTGCCAGCAGTGAAGCAGCCTCCTCGGGTGGCTACACCTTC.

The genes are TRBV11-2 and TRBJ2-3; tentatively, D is TRBD1 (5 bases). Germline lookup yields CDR1 SGHAT and CDR2 FQNNGV. The V and J ends lost 0 bases and 2 bases respectively, with 9 bases between them. The CDR3 runs 15 residues. CDR3 amino acids: CASSLDQGHTDTQYF. CDR3 DNA: TGTGCCAGCAGCTTAGATCAGGGCCACACAGATACGCAGTATTTT.

This clonotype was picked up a small number of times. The chain recombines TRBV7-2 with TRBJ2-7; 8 bases map to TRBD1. The ends lost 4 bases at V and 3 bases at J; junction bases unmatched: 5. The CDR3 runs 14 residues. Looked up from germline, CDR1 is SGHTA and CDR2 is FQGNSA. The CDR3 protein is CASSSRTGIYEQYF. CDR3 DNA sequence: TGTGCCAGCAGCTCCCGGACAGGGATCTACGAGCAGTACTTC.

This clonotype has ten or more counts. The chain combines TRBV19 with TRBJ2-3, with 7 bases matching TRBD1. Germline values: CDR1 LNHDA, CDR2 SQIVND (reference sequence). The CDR3 contains 15 residues. V dropped 6 bases and J dropped 3; count of bases not matched to a gene: 9. CDR3 in amino acids: CASRQTGSLTDTQYF. The CDR3 nucleotides read TGTGCCAGTAGGCAGACAGGGTCGCTAACAGATACGCAGTATTTT.

The sample holds many counts of this clonotype. The chain is built from TRBV5-1 and TRBJ2-5; either TRBD1 or TRBD2 may fit D (5 bases each). Germline CDR1 SGHRS, CDR2 YFSETQ. This CDR3 region has 13 residues. Trimming removed 5 bases from V and 4 bases from J, with 12 bases in between. The CDR3 DNA reads as TGCGCCAGCAGAGACACGGGGCTAGAGACCCAGTACTTC. Translated: CASRDTGLETQYF.

This clonotype was detected many times. This chain connects TRBV9 to TRBJ2-3; 13 bases are a match to TRBD2. This CDR3 has 18 residues. The germline CDR1 and CDR2 sequences are SGDLS and YYNGEE. V lost 7 bases to trimming and J lost 1 base; unmatched junction nucleotides: 12. The CDR3 protein is CASSRVGGLAGRTDTQYF. CDR3 coding DNA: TGTGCCAGCTCGCGTGTGGGGGGACTAGCGGGGCGCACAGATACGCAGTATTTT.

This clonotype ranks as medium-sized. The rearrangement uses TRBV2 and TRBJ2-1; 16 nucleotides match TRBD2. The germline V gene has CDR1 SNHLY and CDR2 FYNNEI. The ends lost 4 bases at V and 9 bases at J; junction bases unmatched: 6. This CDR3 is built from 16 residues. This CDR3 is CASSGMGLAGGSEQFF. The CDR3 bases are TGTGCCAGCAGTGGAATGGGACTAGCGGGGGGGAGTGAGCAGTTCTTC.

This clonotype was seen many times. The chain combines TRBV14 with TRBJ1-3; tentative D call: TRBD1 (6 bases). The CDR3 spans 17 residues. Germline CDR1 and CDR2: SGHDN and FVKESK. The V gene lost 3 bases and the J gene lost 2 bases, with 17 bases spanning the gap. The CDR3 protein is CASSQNIFWGPGNTIYF. CDR3 nucleotide sequence: TGTGCCAGCAGCCAGAACATTTTTTGGGGGCCTGGAAACACCATATATTTT.

Ten or more counts support this clonotype. V gene TRBV5-6 combines with J gene TRBJ2-7, with TRBD1 identical over 9 bases. The CDR3 runs to 15 residues. Germline trimming cut 2 bases from V and 7 bases from J; bases unmatched to any gene: 10. The germline V gene encodes CDR1 SGHDT and CDR2 YYEEEE. Written as DNA, the CDR3 is TGTGCCAGCAGCTTAACCGGGACAGGGTTTAAGGAGCAGTACTTC. Translating it yields CASSLTGTGFKEQYF.

This clonotype came up many times. The CDR3 nucleotides read TGTGCCAGCAGTTTAAAGGCTTTGAGCAGGTCAAGCTGGAAGAATGAAAAACTGTTTTTT. Protein: CASSLKALSRSSWKNEKLFF. The chain combines TRBV27 with TRBJ1-4; no clear D gene. V lost 2 bases, J lost 5 bases, and 27 bases lay in between. The CDR3 runs to 20 residues. Germline values: CDR1 MNHEY, CDR2 SMNVEV (reference sequence).